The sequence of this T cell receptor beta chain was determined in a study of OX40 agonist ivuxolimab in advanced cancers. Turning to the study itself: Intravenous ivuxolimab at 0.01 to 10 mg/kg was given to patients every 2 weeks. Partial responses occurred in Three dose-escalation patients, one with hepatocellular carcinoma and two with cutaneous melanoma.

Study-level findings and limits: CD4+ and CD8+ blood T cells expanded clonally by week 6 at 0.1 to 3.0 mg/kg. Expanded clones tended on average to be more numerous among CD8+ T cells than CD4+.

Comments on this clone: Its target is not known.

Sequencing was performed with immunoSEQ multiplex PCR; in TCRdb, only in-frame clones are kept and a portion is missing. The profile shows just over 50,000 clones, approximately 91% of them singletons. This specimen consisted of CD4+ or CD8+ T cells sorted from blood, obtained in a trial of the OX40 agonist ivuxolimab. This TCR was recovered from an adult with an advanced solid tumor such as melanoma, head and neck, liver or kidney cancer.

Written as DNA, the CDR3 is TGTGCCAGCAGCCGCGTGACAGGGGCAGGGAACACTGAAGCTTTCTTT. Protein: CASSRVTGAGNTEAFF. J is TRBJ1-1 and V is TRBV6-6; 8 bases fit TRBD1. Germline-derived CDR1 and CDR2 are MNHNY and SVGAGI (reference sequence). V dropped 6 bases and J dropped 1; count of bases not matched to a gene: 10. This CDR3 has 16 amino acids.